This T cell receptor beta chain appears in the sequencing data of a study of cytomegalovirus exposure and HLA in healthy donors. The wider study: Roughly 80 million unique TCRs from HLA-typed donors made up an early data release.

Concerning this clone: What it binds is not known.

Study outcomes and limitations: Associated with cytomegalovirus, according to the listing, were 150 to 200 TCR beta chains.

CDR3 size: 15 residues. V dropped 2 bases and J dropped 4; count of bases not matched to a gene: 6. Germline V gene lookup returns CDR1 SGHDN and CDR2 FVKESK. Vbeta (60) and Jbeta (13) primers were used in the PCR. Here immunoSEQ multiplex PCR was the method, and the copy in TCRdb shows in-frame clones only, minus some. The table shows 210,000 or so clones, with 80% to 90% occurring only once. The chain combines TRBV14 with TRBJ1-2, with 8 bases matching TRBD1. Sequencing was carried out using PBMCs. The sequence was collected from a woman between 18 and 29 years old in good health and CMV-seronegative. CDR3 nucleotides: TGTGCCAGCAGCCAACCCGGGACAGGAACCTATGGCTACACCTTC. Amino acids: CASSQPGTGTYGYTF.